This note documents a single TCR beta chain sequence. Its specificity is not known. This record belongs to a study of T cell responses to AZD1222 COVID-19 vaccine. Germline CDR1 and CDR2: MNHEY and SVGAGI. The V end was cut by 8 bases, the J end by 5 bases, with 12 bases between. The CDR3 runs to 12 residues. The data were produced by immunoSEQ multiplex PCR, yet TCRdb's version contains in-frame clones alone and is incomplete. The table has approximately 100,000 clones, just under 95% seen once. Study findings and constraints: Donors skewed white British and female; clonal diversity was possibly underestimated.

The input for sequencing was peripheral blood, taken on day 0 of AZD1222 vaccination. The genes are TRBV6-5 and TRBJ2-5, with a tentative D call TRBD2 (7 bases). The source of this sequence is an adult in good health. In nucleotides, the CDR3 is TGTGCCAGCCACGAGGGGGGGGAGACCCAGTACTTC. As protein: CASHEGGETQYF.